The 21 T cell receptor beta chains in this list originate from one sample, sequenced in a study of CD8+CD57+ T cells in acquired aplastic anemia. The template used for profiling TCR beta VDJ and CDR3 was genomic DNA. TCRdb re-called the reads through MiXCR, storing one row per CDR3 protein. There are 400,000 to 450,000 distinct CDR3 sequences in the sample; roughly 68% occur only once, and 4% lies in the top ten. The sequenced sample was sorted CD4+, CD8+, or CD8+CD57+ T cells (not recorded which) from PBMCs. These receptors were taken from a human donor in good health, serving as a control.

This chain joins TRBV6-1 and TRBJ1-1; D is possibly TRBD1 (5 bases). Germline V gene lookup returns CDR1 MNHNS and CDR2 SASEGT. V lost 6 bases and J 2 bases, leaving 19 bases between the germline ends. The CDR3 runs 16 residues. CDR3 in amino acids: CASSPVRPGLNTEAFF. The CDR3 DNA follows: TGTGCCAGCAGCCCCGTCCGGCCGGGACTAAACACTGAAGCTTTCTTT.

The chain employs TRBV11-2 and TRBJ1-6; possibly TRBD1 for D (5 bases). V was clipped by 5 bases and J by 8 bases, with 13 bases between them. The CDR3 length is 14 residues. CDR1 is SGHAT and CDR2 is FQNNGV in the germline V gene. This CDR3 is CASSPHHRHSPLHF. The CDR3 nucleotides read TGTGCCAGCAGCCCCCACCACAGGCATTCACCCCTCCACTTT.

The genes are TRBV5-6 and TRBJ1-1, with D perhaps TRBD1 (5 bases). With 3 bases removed from V and 0 bases from J, the gap between germline ends came to 12 bases. CDR3 length: 15 residues. Germline V CDR1 and CDR2: SGHDT, YYEEEE. The CDR3 sequence is CASSWGGVLNTEAFF. The CDR3 bases are TGTGCCAGCAGCTGGGGGGGGGTACTGAACACTGAAGCTTTCTTT.

J is TRBJ2-6 and V is TRBV25-1; 9 positions match TRBD1. From germline, CDR1 is MGHDK and CDR2 SYGVNS. This CDR3 contains 18 residues. V trimming: 1 base; J trimming: 1 base; junction bases outside the gene matches: 5. The CDR3 DNA reads TGTGCCAGCAGTGAATGGGACAGGGACCGATCTGGGGCCAACGTCCTGACTTTC. It encodes CASSEWDRDRSGANVLTF. Full variable domain (missing parts from reference TRBV25-1 and TRBJ2-6): EADIYQTPRYLVIGTGKKITLECSQTMGHDKMYWYQQDPGMELHLIHYSYGVNSTEKGDLSSESTVSRIRTEHFPLTLESARPSHTSQYLCASSEWDRDRSGANVLTFGAGSRLTVL.

This chain uses TRBV19 with TRBJ1-1; 9 bases align to TRBD1. CDR3 length equals 14 residues. The trim removed 9 bases at V and 0 bases at J, leaving 5 bases unmatched. Germline loops: CDR1 LNHDA, CDR2 SQIVND (reference sequence). CDR3 sequence (DNA): TGTGCCAGCACCGGACAGGGGCTGAACACTGAAGCTTTCTTT. This translates into CASTGQGLNTEAFF.

Note on this clonotype: This may be a read error, as it is one base from a much larger clone. The V and J genes are TRBV30 and TRBJ1-5, with a tentative D call TRBD1 (6 bases). This CDR3 has 13 amino acids. Germline-derived CDR1 and CDR2 are GTSNPN and SVGIG (reference sequence). CDR3 nucleotide sequence: TGTGACTGGAGTAGTCAGGGGATTCAGCCCCAGCATTTT. It yields the protein CDWSSQGIQPQHF.

The chain carries TRBV20-1 and TRBJ2-2; possibly TRBD1 for D (6 bases). V shed 4 bases and J shed 6 bases, with 18 bases lying between them. CDR3 length: 15 amino acids. Germline lookup yields CDR1 DFQATT and CDR2 SNEGSKA (reference sequence). The CDR3 DNA follows: TGCAGTGCTACTAAGGGACATCATAACGCCGGGGAGCTGTTTTTT. Translation: CSATKGHHNAGELFF.

J is TRBJ2-7 and V is TRBV6-5; weak D call: TRBD1 (5 bases). Looked up from germline, CDR1 is MNHEY and CDR2 is SVGAGI. There are 17 residues in the CDR3. Trimming pared 0 bases from V and 2 bases from J, leaving 17 bases between. This chain's CDR3 is CASSYSVRADRAYEQYF. The CDR3 nucleotides read TGTGCCAGCAGTTACTCGGTTCGGGCTGACAGAGCCTACGAGCAGTACTTC.

V gene TRBV4-1 combines with J gene TRBJ2-3; 14 bases are a match to TRBD2. This CDR3 spans 19 amino acids. The germline gives CDR1 MGHRA, CDR2 YSYEKL. V gave up 4 bases and J gave up 0 bases; unmatched junction bases: 9. The CDR3 DNA reads as TGCGCCAGCAGCCGCATACCGGGACTAGCGGGAGAAAGCACAGATACGCAGTATTTT. Its protein product is CASSRIPGLAGESTDTQYF.

DNA for the CDR3: TGTGCCATCAGGGCCCATGGCTCCCAAGAGACCCAGTACTTC. Its translation: CAIRAHGSQETQYF. The genes are TRBV10-3 and TRBJ2-5; D is uncertain. Deletions cut 6 bases from V and 1 base from J, with 12 bases between. This CDR3 is built from 14 residues. Looked up from germline, CDR1 is ENHRY and CDR2 is SYGVKD.

As for this clonotype: Its ends do not fully match the called genes, so a read error is possible. The chain is built from TRBV7-2 and TRBJ1-5; D is unresolved. CDR1 is SGHTA and CDR2 is FQGNSA in the germline V gene. The CDR3 spans 15 residues. This chain's CDR3 is CASSPWWAVKKHKHF. CDR3 nucleotide sequence: TGCGCCAGCAGCCCGTGGTGGGCAGTTAAAAAGCACAAGCATTTT.

This clonotype has a handful of counts. J is TRBJ1-1 and V is TRBV18; D call uncertain. The CDR3 has 15 amino acids. Germline-derived CDR1 and CDR2 are KGHSH and LQKENI. With 0 bases removed from V and 0 bases from J, the gap between germline ends came to 8 bases. CDR3 coding DNA: TGTGCCAGCTCACCACCGCTGGGGTTGAACACTGAAGCTTTCTTT. This encodes CASSPPLGLNTEAFF. Based on the CDR3 plus reference TRBV18 and TRBJ1-1, the full variable domain is NAGVMQNPRHLVRRRGQEARLRCSPMKGHSHVYWYRQLPEEGLKFMVYLQKENIIDESGMPKERFSAEFPKEGPSILRIQQVVRGDSAAYFCASSPPLGLNTEAFFGQGTRLTVV.

In regard to this clonotype: A junction end diverges from the germline sequence, so it may reflect a read error. V usage is TRBV19 and J usage is TRBJ1-6; D is undetermined. Germline assignment: CDR1 LNHDA and CDR2 SQIVND (reference sequence). CDR3 length: 12 amino acids. CDR3 sequence reads: CASSNPDSPPHF. The CDR3 region has the DNA TGTGCCAGTAGTAACCCAGACTCGCCCCCCCACTTT.

This clonotype was counted ten times or more. The chain joins TRBV3-1 to TRBJ1-1; no reliable D call. V dropped 2 bases and J dropped 1 base, with 8 bases sitting between them. CDR3 size: 14 residues. CDR1 is LGHDT and CDR2 is YNNKEL in the germline V gene (reference sequence). CDR3 amino acids: CASSQPSGNTEAFF. The DNA of the CDR3 is TGTGCCAGCAGCCAACCCTCGGGGAACACTGAAGCTTTCTTT.

The chain is built from TRBV27 and TRBJ1-4, with 9 bases identical to TRBD1. Germline CDR1 and CDR2: MNHEY and SMNVEV (reference sequence). This CDR3 is 19 amino acids long. J was trimmed by 8 bases and V by 7 bases; bases with no gene match: 23. In DNA, the CDR3 is TGTGCCAGCAAATCAAGAGCCGGGACAGGGAACCCCTGGGCGGAAAAACTGTTTTTT. This encodes CASKSRAGTGNPWAEKLFF.

The V and J genes are TRBV20-1 and TRBJ2-7; 10 bases line up with TRBD2. Trimming at V came to 3 bases and at J to 6 bases, leaving 5 bases not matched to a gene. The germline gives CDR1 DFQATT, CDR2 SNEGSKA (reference sequence). The CDR3 contains 13 residues. CDR3 sequence: CSAREREGGEQYF. In DNA form, the CDR3 reads TGCAGTGCTAGGGAGCGGGAGGGTGGCGAGCAGTACTTC.

The genes are TRBV7-8 and TRBJ1-6; no clear D gene. Trimming removed 5 bases from V and 4 bases from J, with 15 bases in between. This CDR3 contains 16 residues. In germline, CDR1 is SGHVS, CDR2 FQNEAQ. The CDR3 here is CASSQNRAEYNSPLHF. Written as DNA, the CDR3 is TGTGCCAGCAGCCAGAACCGGGCAGAGTATAATTCACCCCTCCACTTT.

This clonotype was counted between two and nine times. This rearrangement joins TRBV6-2 or TRBV6-3 to TRBJ2-4, with TRBD1 matching 7 bases. Germline-derived CDR1 and CDR2 are MNHEY and SVGEGT. The length of the CDR3 is 16 residues. V lost 6 bases, J lost 3 bases, and 11 bases stayed unmatched. The CDR3 reads CASRSQGNADKNIQYF. CDR3 sequence (DNA): TGTGCCAGCAGATCACAGGGGAACGCGGACAAAAACATTCAGTACTTC.

The DNA for the CDR3 is TGTGCCATCAGTATTGGACAGGGCAGCACAGATACGCAGTATTTT. Translated, it gives CAISIGQGSTDTQYF. The rearrangement joins TRBV10-3 to TRBJ2-3, with 8 bases matching TRBD1. V gave up 5 bases and J gave up 0 bases; unmatched junction bases: 4. The CDR3 loop spans 15 amino acids. Germline values: CDR1 ENHRY, CDR2 SYGVKD.

This rearrangement joins TRBV19 to TRBJ1-6; tentative D call: TRBD1 (5 bases). This CDR3 comprises 12 residues. Germline CDR1 and CDR2: LNHDA and SQIVND (reference sequence). With 10 bases removed from V and 8 bases from J, the gap between germline ends came to 12 bases. CDR3 region: CAITLGDSPLHF. Here the CDR3 DNA reads TGTGCCATTACCCTGGGGGATTCACCCCTCCACTTT.

Comments on this clonotype: One junction end disagrees with the germline gene, perhaps due to a read error. V gene TRBV2 combines with J gene TRBJ1-2, with TRBD1 matching over 7 bases. Germline V gene sequence: CDR1 SNHLY, CDR2 FYNNEI. There are 14 residues in the CDR3. The CDR3 DNA reads as TGTGCCAGCAGCCCGCAGGGTGACAGGGCCGGGGACCTGTTT. This translates into CASSPQGDRAGDLF.